This T cell receptor beta chain originates from a study of T cell clonotyping in hematopoietic cell transplantation. With respect to this clone: Antigen specificity is unknown.

Regarding the study as a whole: Graft donor and pretransplant recipient Inverse Simpson Index values predicted broader posttransplant TCR diversity.

The repertoire was sequenced with immunoSEQ multiplex PCR; TCRdb's copy has only in-frame clones and lacks some. Of fewer than 70,000 clones in the sample, just under 95% were seen once. This CDR3 has 13 residues. Trimming left V 7 bases short and J 7 bases short, with 13 bases between. Germline V gene lookup returns CDR1 SGHVS and CDR2 FNYEAQ. The receptor was derived from a man aged 45-65 years in good health. Some clones in this sample may be carry-over from other donors' samples. The chain carries TRBV7-6 and TRBJ1-4; D possibly corresponds to TRBD1 (5 bases). Specimen: peripheral blood mononuclear cells. In DNA, the CDR3 is TGTGCCAGCAATCAGGGAATGGGTGAAAAACTGTTTTTT. It specifies CASNQGMGEKLFF.